Below, 27 T cell receptor beta chains from the same sample are listed, as sequenced in a study of cytomegalovirus exposure and HLA in healthy donors. The PCR had 60 Vbeta and 13 Jbeta primers. The table came from immunoSEQ multiplex PCR; TCRdb's copy has only in-frame clones and leaves some out. This sample carries 150,000 to 250,000 clones, around four fifths of them seen once, and the ten largest clones take 6.5%. Sequencing was carried out using PBMCs. The receptors were sampled from a woman between 50 and 59 years old in good health and CMV-seropositive.

V gene TRBV18 combines with J gene TRBJ2-2; 7 bases align to TRBD2. Trimming at V came to 0 bases and at J to 5 bases, leaving 6 bases not matched to a gene. The CDR3 runs to 16 residues. Germline V gives CDR1 KGHSH, CDR2 LQKENI. Written as DNA, the CDR3 is TGTGCCAGCTCACCACCGGAGCGGGGTAGGACCGGGGAGCTGTTTTTT. It translates to CASSPPERGRTGELFF.

This clone was found a few times. V is TRBV7-9 and J is TRBJ2-1; 13 bases map to TRBD2. V lost 5 bases to trimming and J lost 10 bases; unmatched junction nucleotides: 5. This CDR3 spans 14 amino acids. Germline V gives CDR1 SEHNR, CDR2 FQNEAQ (reference sequence). The CDR3 bases are TGTGCCAGCAGCGCCGGGACTAGCGGGGTCGAGCAGTTCTTC. It yields the protein CASSAGTSGVEQFF.

V and J are TRBV5-1 and TRBJ2-1; no firm D call. Germline V gene sequence: CDR1 SGHRS, CDR2 YFSETQ. The CDR3 spans 12 residues. V was pared by 4 bases and J by 6 bases, with 8 bases between. DNA of the CDR3: TGCGCCAGCAGCCTCGAGCCCAATGAGCAGTTCTTC. It is translated as CASSLEPNEQFF.

V gene TRBV13 combines with J gene TRBJ2-7, with D possibly matching TRBD1 (5 bases). There are 15 residues in the CDR3. V was pared by 4 bases and J by 0 bases, with 13 bases between. Germline CDR1 PRHDT, CDR2 FYEKMQ (reference sequence). The CDR3 coding sequence is TGTGCCAGCAGCTGGCAGGGAAGTCACTCCTACGAGCAGTACTTC. Protein sequence: CASSWQGSHSYEQYF.

This chain links TRBV10-3 with TRBJ2-1; D might be TRBD1 (7 bases). Germline lookup yields CDR1 ENHRY and CDR2 SYGVKD. Trimming stripped 5 bases from V and 1 base from J, with 12 bases between. This CDR3 has 15 residues. The chain's CDR3 is CAISQGDWSYNEQFF. The CDR3 nucleotides read TGTGCCATCAGTCAGGGGGACTGGTCCTACAATGAGCAGTTCTTC.

CDR3: CASSAGTGGYYGYTF. In DNA, the CDR3 is TGTGCCAGCAGCGCCGGGACAGGGGGCTACTATGGCTACACCTTC. The rearrangement uses TRBV6-5 and TRBJ1-2; 12 bases match TRBD1. The CDR3 length is 15 residues. Germline values: CDR1 MNHEY, CDR2 SVGAGI. After removal of 6 bases from V and 3 bases from J, the junction contained 5 bases not matched to a gene.

The V call is TRBV28, the J call TRBJ2-1; possible D gene TRBD1, 8 bases. This CDR3 comprises 14 residues. Trimming removed 8 bases from V and 7 bases from J, with 18 bases in between. Germline V gene data show CDR1 as MDHEN and CDR2 as SYDVKM. The CDR3 region is CASFLGQGGNEQFF. In nucleotides, the CDR3 is TGTGCCAGCTTCCTCGGACAGGGAGGGAATGAGCAGTTCTTC.

This chain uses TRBV11-2 with TRBJ2-5; 7 bases agree with TRBD2. This CDR3 has 14 residues. Trimming removed 4 bases from V and 2 bases from J; junction bases left unmatched: 4. The germline V gene encodes CDR1 SGHAT and CDR2 FQNNGV. CDR3 protein: CASSWGLTQETQYF. The CDR3 DNA reads as TGTGCCAGCAGCTGGGGACTAACTCAAGAGACCCAGTACTTC.

This clone was counted a few times. The chain uses TRBV30 and TRBJ2-1; 15 bases fit TRBD2. The germline gives CDR1 GTSNPN, CDR2 SVGIG (reference sequence). This CDR3 has 15 amino acids. The V gene end was trimmed by 1 base and the J gene end by 7 bases; junction bases not matched to a gene: 2. CDR3 in DNA: TGTGCCTGGAGTGCAGGGACTAGCGGGAGGAATGAGCAGTTCTTC. Translating it yields CAWSAGTSGRNEQFF.

The chain is built from TRBV7-2 and TRBJ2-7; tentatively, D is TRBD1 (5 bases). CDR1 and CDR2 (germline): SGHTA, FQGNSA. V lost 5 bases, J lost 4 bases, and 18 bases lay in between. The CDR3 covers 15 residues. The CDR3 loop is CASSLAAQDQYEQYF. CDR3 bases: TGTGCCAGCAGCCTTGCGGCACAGGATCAATACGAGCAGTACTTC.

The rearrangement links TRBV27 to TRBJ1-1, with 7 bases matching TRBD1. With V trimmed by 5 bases and J by 2 bases, 8 bases remained unmatched. The CDR3 covers 15 residues. Germline V gene data show CDR1 as MNHEY and CDR2 as SMNVEV (reference sequence). Here the CDR3 reads CASSPQGEPNTEAFF. CDR3 coding DNA: TGTGCCAGCAGTCCCCAGGGGGAACCCAACACTGAAGCTTTCTTT.

J is TRBJ1-5 and V is TRBV6-5, with a possible D match to TRBD1 (6 bases). The V gene's germline CDR1 is MNHEY and CDR2 SVGAGI. The V end was cut by 5 bases, the J end by 5 bases, with 13 bases between. The CDR3 length is 14 residues. DNA for the CDR3: TGTGCCAGCAGTACAGGGAGGGCCGATCAGCCCCAGCATTTT. It is translated as CASSTGRADQPQHF.

The chain employs TRBV30 and TRBJ2-3; 10 nucleotides agree with TRBD2. This CDR3 region has 15 residues. Germline values: CDR1 GTSNPN, CDR2 SVGIG (reference sequence). Trimming at V came to 1 base and at J to 2 bases, leaving 3 bases not matched to a gene. This CDR3 is CAWSAGTSATDTQYF. The DNA for the CDR3 is TGTGCCTGGAGTGCCGGGACTAGCGCCACAGATACGCAGTATTTT.

The chain is built from TRBV7-9 and TRBJ2-1, with a tentative D call TRBD1 (5 bases). With 5 bases removed from V and 4 bases from J, the gap between germline ends came to 15 bases. The length of the CDR3 is 15 residues. CDR1 and CDR2 from the germline V gene are SEHNR and FQNEAQ (reference sequence). CDR3 loop: CASSLRASVYNEQFF. DNA of the CDR3: TGTGCCAGCAGCCTCAGGGCTTCCGTATACAATGAGCAGTTCTTC.

The chain is built from TRBV15 and TRBJ1-6; possibly TRBD1 for D (6 bases). Germline CDR1 is LNHNV and CDR2 is YYDKDF (reference sequence). This CDR3 comprises 17 residues. The V end lost 0 bases, the J end lost 9 bases, and 18 bases lay between the germline ends. CDR3 DNA: TGTGCCACCAGCAGAGATCAAATGGGGGCGCAAGGTTCACCCCTCCACTTT. Translated, it gives CATSRDQMGAQGSPLHF.

The chain joins TRBV5-5 to TRBJ1-2, with 7 bases that match TRBD1. J was trimmed by 5 bases and V by 4 bases; bases with no gene match: 11. This CDR3 has 15 residues. CDR1 is SGHKS, CDR2 YYEKEE, per germline (reference sequence). CDR3 DNA sequence: TGTGCCAGCAGCGCGGTCGACAGGGTAGGGTATGGCTACACCTTC. Protein product: CASSAVDRVGYGYTF.

The chain employs TRBV6-5 and TRBJ1-5, with D maybe TRBD1 (6 bases). The V end lost 0 bases, the J end lost 4 bases, and 13 bases lay between the germline ends. Germline CDR1 reads MNHEY; CDR2 reads SVGAGI. The length of the CDR3 is 16 residues. This CDR3 is CASSYSKDRRNQPQHF. The CDR3 DNA reads TGTGCCAGCAGTTACTCGAAGGACAGACGAAATCAGCCCCAGCATTTT.

The chain joins TRBV2 to TRBJ2-7; 11 nucleotides match TRBD2. The CDR3 is made up of 16 amino acids. J lost 1 base, V lost 7 bases, and 9 bases had no gene match. Germline loops: CDR1 SNHLY, CDR2 FYNNEI. The CDR3 protein is CASTDLGLAVSYEQYF. In DNA, the CDR3 is TGTGCCAGCACCGACTTGGGACTAGCGGTGTCCTACGAGCAGTACTTC. The full variable domain, its missing parts supplied by reference TRBV2 and TRBJ2-7, is EPEVTQTPSHQVTQMGQEVILRCVPISNHLYFYWYRQILGQKVEFLVSFYNNEISEKSEIFDDQFSVERPDGSNFTLKIRSTKLEDSAMYFCASTDLGLAVSYEQYFGPGTRLTVT.

This rearrangement joins TRBV11-2 to TRBJ2-1; 7 nucleotides align to TRBD2. Germline loops: CDR1 SGHAT, CDR2 FQNNGV. The CDR3 length is 13 residues. Germline trimming cut 6 bases from V and 6 bases from J; bases unmatched to any gene: 5. The CDR3 nucleotides are TGTGCCAGCAGGGGCACGGGAGGCAATGAGCAGTTCTTC. Encoded protein: CASRGTGGNEQFF.

The table lists this clone with a count of one. The chain uses TRBV7-3 and TRBJ2-5, with 10 nucleotides matching TRBD2. Germline-derived CDR1 and CDR2 are SGHTA and FQGTGA. The CDR3 is 19 amino acids. V shed 5 bases and J 5 bases; nucleotides not matched to a gene: 20. DNA for the CDR3: TGTGCCAGCAGCCGAGAGATGACTAGCGGGTCGCATGCACAGGAGACCCAGTACTTC. This translates into CASSREMTSGSHAQETQYF.

In its sample, this clone was seen once. The chain recombines TRBV5-6 with TRBJ1-2, with 8 positions matching TRBD1. CDR1 is SGHDT, CDR2 YYEEEE, per germline. The CDR3 has 15 residues. With 3 bases clipped from V and 8 bases from J, the junction kept 12 bases outside the gene matches. The CDR3 reads CASSWGTGRGVGYTF. The DNA for the CDR3 is TGTGCCAGCAGCTGGGGGACAGGCCGAGGGGTCGGCTACACCTTC. The full variable domain, its missing parts supplied by reference TRBV5-6 and TRBJ1-2, is DAGVTQSPTHLIKTRGQQVTLRCSPKSGHDTVSWYQQALGQGPQFIFQYYEEEERQRGNFPDRFSGHQFPNYSSELNVNALLLGDSALYLCASSWGTGRGVGYTFGSGTRLTVV.

This clone turned up a few times. This CDR3 is CATRPGGVHEQYF. The CDR3 bases are TGTGCCACCAGACCAGGGGGAGTCCACGAGCAGTACTTC. This chain joins TRBV6-5 and TRBJ2-7, with 7 bases identical to TRBD1. The germline V gene encodes CDR1 MNHEY and CDR2 SVGAGI. J lost 5 bases, V lost 10 bases, and 11 bases had no gene match. The CDR3 spans 13 residues.

This rearrangement joins TRBV10-1 to TRBJ1-4; D may be TRBD1 (6 bases). Germline CDR1 reads WNHNN; CDR2 reads SYGVQD (reference sequence). There are 15 residues in the CDR3. V was pared by 3 bases and J by 5 bases, with 13 bases between. The DNA of the CDR3 is TGCGCCAGCAGTGAAGTCGGGACAAAGAATGAAAAACTGTTTTTT. It translates to CASSEVGTKNEKLFF.

The chain has TRBV7-6 and TRBJ1-1; 9 positions agree with TRBD1. This CDR3 has 16 residues. Losses at the gene ends were 1 base for V and 4 bases for J; bases not matched to a gene: 7. CDR1 and CDR2 from the germline V gene are SGHVS and FNYEAQ. CDR3 sequence: CASSLGTGAGSTEAFF. DNA of the CDR3: TGTGCCAGCAGCTTAGGGACAGGGGCGGGAAGCACTGAAGCTTTCTTT.

The rearrangement uses TRBV5-8 and TRBJ2-1, with D possibly matching TRBD2 (6 bases). CDR3 length equals 13 residues. Germline CDR1 and CDR2: SGHTS and YDEGEE. Deletions cut 6 bases from V and 9 bases from J, with 16 bases between. CDR3: CASTNLPLAEQFF. The DNA for the CDR3 is TGTGCCAGCACCAATCTCCCACTAGCTGAGCAGTTCTTC.

The chain recombines TRBV5-8 with TRBJ1-6, with D perhaps TRBD1 (5 bases). Germline CDR1 SGHTS, CDR2 YDEGEE. The CDR3 is made up of 16 amino acids. V was shortened by 0 bases and J by 3 bases, with 10 bases between the two germline ends. DNA for the CDR3: TGTGCCAGCAGCTTGGGGCAGGGTCTCTATAATTCACCCCTCCACTTT. Amino acid sequence: CASSLGQGLYNSPLHF.

The rearrangement links TRBV2 to TRBJ2-1, with a tentative D call TRBD1 (5 bases). CDR3 length: 15 amino acids. CDR1 is SNHLY, CDR2 FYNNEI, per germline. The V gene lost 7 bases and the J gene lost 1 base, with 14 bases spanning the gap. In DNA, the CDR3 is TGTGCCAGCACCCGAGACCCAGGGTCCTACAATGAGCAGTTCTTC. Translated, it gives CASTRDPGSYNEQFF.